This TCR beta chain was retrieved from a study of blood T cell repertoires in COVID-19. Study in general: Acute and convalescent COVID-19 specimens originated in the United States, Italy and Spain.

Germline loops: CDR1 MNHNS, CDR2 SASEGT. V was shortened by 0 bases and J by 5 bases, with 10 bases between the two germline ends. There are 14 residues in the CDR3. Data came from immunoSEQ multiplex PCR; TCRdb stores just in-frame clones and leaves some out. The repertoire holds about 97,000 clones, 87% seen once, with around 2% in the top ten. The count of this clone is one. Sequenced sample: peripheral blood. The sequence came from a man in his forties or fifties with active COVID-19. V usage is TRBV6-1 and J usage is TRBJ1-1, with TRBD1 as a possible D gene (5 bases). CDR3 coding DNA: TGTGCCAGCAGTGAAGCGGGGGGGAGGACTGAAGCTTTCTTT. It specifies CASSEAGGRTEAFF.